The present T cell receptor (beta chain) was sequenced within a study of T-cell reconstitution after alpha-beta-depleted transplantation in children (dated by TCRdb to 2016 to 2017). Notes on the research overall: T-cell immune reconstitution after TCRalphabeta/CD19-depleted allogeneic hematopoietic cell transplantation in children was quantitatively tracked in the study by means of TCR repertoire profiling.

The library was made by PCR. For sequencing, an Illumina HiSeq 2500 was employed. TCR library preparation used molecular barcoding, with unique molecular identifiers applied to normalize quantification of the TCRbeta repertoire. Using fastp trimming at Q25 and MiXCR clonotype assembly, TCRdb reanalyzed the public sequencing data and kept in-frame beta chains. Rows are unified per CDR3 protein, each entry keeping the most common DNA and genes. The sample table shows 500,000 to 600,000 distinct CDR3 sequences, and less than 35% are seen once. The ten largest clonotypes hold 2% to 3% of the sample. The germline V gene (reference sequence) supplies CDR1 MNHEY and CDR2 SMNVEV. V trim: 5 bases; J trim: 2 bases; unmatched bases: 14. From its cysteine to its phenylalanine, the CDR3 spans 19 amino acids. Kept here is only the CDR3 DNA, which spans 57 bases and is read in frame from base 1. About this clonotype itself: Its antigen is not yet known. It has no much larger one-base neighbor in the sample; base qualities were not kept.

Sequencing was performed on PBMCs from the stem cell graft donor, taken from the stem cell graft. The chain couples TRBV27 to TRBJ2-7; TRBD2 fits 14 bases in the junction. The sequence was collected from a human donor who donated a stem cell graft to a child with aplastic anemia. CDR3 region: CASSTNRLAGGRNPYEQYF. The DNA sequence follows: TGTGCCAGCAGTACCAACCGACTAGCGGGAGGGAGAAACCCCTACGAGCAGTACTTC.